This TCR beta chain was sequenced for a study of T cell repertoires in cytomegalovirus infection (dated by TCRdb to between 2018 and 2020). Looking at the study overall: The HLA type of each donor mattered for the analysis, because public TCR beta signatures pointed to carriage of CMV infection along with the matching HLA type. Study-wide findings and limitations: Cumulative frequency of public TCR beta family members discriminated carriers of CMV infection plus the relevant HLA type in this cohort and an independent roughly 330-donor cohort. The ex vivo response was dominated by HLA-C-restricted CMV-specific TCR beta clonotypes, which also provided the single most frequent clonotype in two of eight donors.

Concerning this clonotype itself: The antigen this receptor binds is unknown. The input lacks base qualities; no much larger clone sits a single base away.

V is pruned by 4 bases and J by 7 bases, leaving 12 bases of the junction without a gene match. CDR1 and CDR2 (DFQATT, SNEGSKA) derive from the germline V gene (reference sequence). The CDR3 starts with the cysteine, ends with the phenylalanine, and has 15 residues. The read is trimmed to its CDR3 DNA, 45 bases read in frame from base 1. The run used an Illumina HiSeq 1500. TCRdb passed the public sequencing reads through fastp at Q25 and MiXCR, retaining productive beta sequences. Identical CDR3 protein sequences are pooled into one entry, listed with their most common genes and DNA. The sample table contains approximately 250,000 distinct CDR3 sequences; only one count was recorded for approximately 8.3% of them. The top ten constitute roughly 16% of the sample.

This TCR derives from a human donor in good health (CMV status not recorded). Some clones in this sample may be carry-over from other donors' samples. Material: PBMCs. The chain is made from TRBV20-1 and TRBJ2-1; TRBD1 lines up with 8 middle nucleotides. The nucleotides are TGCAGTGCTACCCAAATTGGACAGGGCATGAATGAGCAGTTCTTC. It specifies CSATQIGQGMNEQFF.